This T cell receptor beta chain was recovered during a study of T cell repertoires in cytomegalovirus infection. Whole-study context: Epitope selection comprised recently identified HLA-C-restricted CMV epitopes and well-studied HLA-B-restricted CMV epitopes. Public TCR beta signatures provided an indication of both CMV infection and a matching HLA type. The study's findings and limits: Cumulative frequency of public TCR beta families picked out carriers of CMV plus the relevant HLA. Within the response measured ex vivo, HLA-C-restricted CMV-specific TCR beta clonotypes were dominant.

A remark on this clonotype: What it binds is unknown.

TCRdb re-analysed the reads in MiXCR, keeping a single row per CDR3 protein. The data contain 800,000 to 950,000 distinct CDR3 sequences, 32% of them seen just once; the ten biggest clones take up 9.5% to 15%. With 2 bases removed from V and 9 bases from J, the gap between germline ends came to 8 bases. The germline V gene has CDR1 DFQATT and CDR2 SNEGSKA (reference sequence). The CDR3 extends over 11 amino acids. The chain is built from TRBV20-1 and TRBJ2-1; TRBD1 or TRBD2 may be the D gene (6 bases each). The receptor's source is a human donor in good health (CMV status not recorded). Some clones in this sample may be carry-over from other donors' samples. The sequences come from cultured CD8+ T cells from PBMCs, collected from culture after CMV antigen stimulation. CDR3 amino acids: CSARWGAEQFF. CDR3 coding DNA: TGCAGTGCTAGATGGGGGGCTGAGCAGTTCTTC.